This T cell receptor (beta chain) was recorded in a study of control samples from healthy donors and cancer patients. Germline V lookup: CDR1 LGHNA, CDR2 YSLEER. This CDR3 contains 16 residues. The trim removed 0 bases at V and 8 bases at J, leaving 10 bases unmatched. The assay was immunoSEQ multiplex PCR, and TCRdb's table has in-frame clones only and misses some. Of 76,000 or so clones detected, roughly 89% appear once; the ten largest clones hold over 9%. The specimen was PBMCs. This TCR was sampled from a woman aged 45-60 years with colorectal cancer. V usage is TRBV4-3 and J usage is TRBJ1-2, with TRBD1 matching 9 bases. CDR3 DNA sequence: TGCGCCAGCAGCCAAGAAACAGGGGGCCTTTTTTCGGGCTACACCTTC. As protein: CASSQETGGLFSGYTF.